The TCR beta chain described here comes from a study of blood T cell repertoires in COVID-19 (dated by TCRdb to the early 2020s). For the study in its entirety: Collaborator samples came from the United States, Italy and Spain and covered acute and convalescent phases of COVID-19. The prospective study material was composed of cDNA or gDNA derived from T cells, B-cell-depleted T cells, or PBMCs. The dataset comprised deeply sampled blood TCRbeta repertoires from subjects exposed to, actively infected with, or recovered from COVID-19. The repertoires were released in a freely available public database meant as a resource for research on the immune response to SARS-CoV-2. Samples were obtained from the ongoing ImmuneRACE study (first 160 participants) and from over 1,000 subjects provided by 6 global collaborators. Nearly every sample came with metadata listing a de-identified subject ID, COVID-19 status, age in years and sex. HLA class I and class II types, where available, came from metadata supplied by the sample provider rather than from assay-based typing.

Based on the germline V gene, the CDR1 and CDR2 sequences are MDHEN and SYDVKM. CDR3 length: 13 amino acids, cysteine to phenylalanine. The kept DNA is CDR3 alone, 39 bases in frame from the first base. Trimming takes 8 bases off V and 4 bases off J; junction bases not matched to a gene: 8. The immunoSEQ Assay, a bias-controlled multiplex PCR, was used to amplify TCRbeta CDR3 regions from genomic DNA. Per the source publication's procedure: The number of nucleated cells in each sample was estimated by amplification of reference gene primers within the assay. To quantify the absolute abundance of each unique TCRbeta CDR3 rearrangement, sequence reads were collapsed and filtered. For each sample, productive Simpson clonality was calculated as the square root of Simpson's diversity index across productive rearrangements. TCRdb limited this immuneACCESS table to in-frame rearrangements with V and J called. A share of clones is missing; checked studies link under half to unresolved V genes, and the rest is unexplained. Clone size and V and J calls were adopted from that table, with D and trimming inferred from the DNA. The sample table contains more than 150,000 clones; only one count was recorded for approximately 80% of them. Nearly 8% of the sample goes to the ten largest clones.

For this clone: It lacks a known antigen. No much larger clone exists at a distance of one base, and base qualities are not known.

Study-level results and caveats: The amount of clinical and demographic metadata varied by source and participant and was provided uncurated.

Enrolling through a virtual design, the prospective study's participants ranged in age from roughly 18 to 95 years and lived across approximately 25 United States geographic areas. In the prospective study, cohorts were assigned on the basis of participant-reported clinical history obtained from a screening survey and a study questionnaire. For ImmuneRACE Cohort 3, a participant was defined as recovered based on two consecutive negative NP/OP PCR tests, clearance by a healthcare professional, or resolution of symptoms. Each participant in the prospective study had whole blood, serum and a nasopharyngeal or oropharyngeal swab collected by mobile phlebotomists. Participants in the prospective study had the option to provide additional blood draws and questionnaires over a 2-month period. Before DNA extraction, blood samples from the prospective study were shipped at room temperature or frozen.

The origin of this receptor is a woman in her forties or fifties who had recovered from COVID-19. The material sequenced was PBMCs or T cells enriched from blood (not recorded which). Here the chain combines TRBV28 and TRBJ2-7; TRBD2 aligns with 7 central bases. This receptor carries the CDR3 CASSEGGPYEQYF. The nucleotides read TGTGCCAGCTCTGAGGGAGGGCCATACGAGCAGTACTTC.